This T cell receptor beta chain was sequenced in a study of CD8 T cells in ankylosing spondylitis. This clonotype has a handful of counts. Its antigen is still unknown. Using quantitative 5'-RACE with molecular barcodes, the authors made TCR beta libraries. TCRdb called the 5' RACE reads again in MiXCR, with one record for every CDR3 protein. The sample records about 330,000 distinct CDR3 sequences, approximately 8% being singletons. This CDR3 has 17 residues. Germline CDR1 and CDR2: LGHNA and YNFKEQ. Germline trimming cut 1 base from V and 4 bases from J; bases unmatched to any gene: 7. Whole-study results and caveats: Reportedly, significant enrichment of disease-linked clones occurred in matched ankylosing spondylitis synovial fluid. What seemed typical of ankylosing spondylitis blood was a TCR beta motif built from under 10 highly homologous variants.

The chain carries TRBV4-2 and TRBJ2-3, with 11 nucleotides matching TRBD2. This clonotype originated in a male donor with ankylosing spondylitis. The sample was blood, either unsorted or a sorted T cell fraction (not recorded which). Here the CDR3 reads CASSQAPSGRLADTQYF. For the CDR3, the DNA is TGTGCCAGCAGCCAAGCCCCTAGCGGGAGGCTGGCAGATACGCAGTATTTT.